Listed below are T cell receptor beta chains from one sample, sequenced in a study of T cell responses to AZD1222 COVID-19 vaccine. TCRdb's copy holds only in-frame clones and misses some; the assay was immunoSEQ multiplex PCR. In the table there are some 80,000 clones, roughly nine tenths of which are singletons. Sequencing was performed on peripheral blood, taken on day 0 of AZD1222 vaccination. The receptors come from an adult in good health. CDR3s include the opening cysteine and the closing phenylalanine or tryptophan. D genes are given only for firm matches. Size is omitted from some rows. Given values are once, few, many or a class for expanded clones.

j_gene | d_gene | v_gene | abundance | CDR3nt | CDR3aa
TRBJ2-1 | TRBD2 | TRBV27 | - | TGTGCCAGCAGTCCAATTTCGGGACTAGCGGGAGCAACCTACAATGAGCAGTTCTTC | CASSPISGLAGATYNEQFF
TRBJ1-1 | TRBD1 | TRBV7-2 | - | TGTGCCAGCAGCTTAGGACAGGGGCGTTCTGAAGCTTTCTTT | CASSLGQGRSEAFF
TRBJ2-7 | - | TRBV28 | once | TGTGCCACCCGAAGTATCCGGGATACCTACGAGCAGTACTTC | CATRSIRDTYEQYF
TRBJ2-7 | TRBD2 | TRBV11-2 | - | TGTGCCAGCAGCGTGGGAGGGAGAGGGTCTGGATACGAGCAGTACTTC | CASSVGGRGSGYEQYF
TRBJ1-1 | - | TRBV7-3 | - | TGTGCCAGCAGCTTGGGGCGGGATAACACTGAAGCTTTCTTT | CASSLGRDNTEAFF
TRBJ1-1 | - | TRBV28 | - | TGTGCCAGCAGTTTAGAACAGTCTTTCACTGAAGCTTTCTTT | CASSLEQSFTEAFF
TRBJ2-2 | - | TRBV19 | few | TGTGCCAGTAGTATAGATGTCACCGGGGAGCTGTTTTTT | CASSIDVTGELFF
TRBJ2-4 | TRBD1 | TRBV9 | - | TGTGCCAGCAGCGTAGAGGGGACAGGGTATCCCCAAAACATTCAGTACTTC | CASSVEGTGYPQNIQYF
TRBJ2-3 | - | TRBV5-1 | - | TGCGCCAGCAGCCGCTGGGACCTTTTTAGCACAGATACGCAGTATTTT | CASSRWDLFSTDTQYF
TRBJ2-2 | - | TRBV2 | - | TGTGCCAGCAGTGGAATCATGTTCACCGGGGAGCTGTTTTTT | CASSGIMFTGELFF
TRBJ1-1 | - | TRBV9 | - | TGTGCCAGCAGCGGCAGATTGAACACTGAAGCTTTCTTT | CASSGRLNTEAFF
TRBJ2-3 | TRBD2 | TRBV19 | - | TGTGCCAGTAGTCCAACGACTAGCGGGAGGGATCGTGATACGCAGTATTTT | CASSPTTSGRDRDTQYF
TRBJ1-1 | TRBD1 | TRBV29-1 | - | TGCAGCGTTGCTAACAACAGGGGTGATAACACTGAAGCTTTCTTT | CSVANNRGDNTEAFF
TRBJ1-3 | - | TRBV6-2/TRBV6-3 | - | TGTGCCAGCAGCCGCCGGGACAACTCTGGAAACACCATATATTTT | CASSRRDNSGNTIYF
TRBJ1-2 | - | TRBV28 | - | TGTGCCAGCACCACAACAGGGTCCGTTAACTATGGCTACACCTTC | CASTTTGSVNYGYTF
TRBJ2-7 | TRBD2 | TRBV19 | - | TGTGCCAGTAGGGAGACTAGCGGGAGTCGGTACGAGCAGTACTTC | CASRETSGSRYEQYF
TRBJ2-7 | TRBD2 | TRBV6-2/TRBV6-3 | - | TGTGCCAGCAGTACGGGACTAGCGAACTCCTACGAGCAGTACTTC | CASSTGLANSYEQYF
TRBJ1-4 | - | TRBV28 | - | TGTGCCAGCGCGGCCGAAAAACTGTTTTTT | CASAAEKLFF
TRBJ1-2 | TRBD1 | TRBV30 | - | TGTGCCTGGAGACCACAGGGGGCAGGTGGCTACACCTTC | CAWRPQGAGGYTF
TRBJ2-5 | - | TRBV9 | - | TGTGCCAGCAGCGATGACCACCAAGAGACCCAGTACTTC | CASSDDHQETQYF
TRBJ2-7 | - | TRBV6-5 | - | TGTGCCAGCAGGGGACAGTGGGCGGGGGAGCAGTACTTC | CASRGQWAGEQYF
TRBJ1-4 | - | TRBV6-5 | - | TGTGCCAGCAGCCAACCCGGGACTGAAAAACTGTTTTTT | CASSQPGTEKLFF
TRBJ1-2 | TRBD1 | TRBV11-2 | - | TGTGCCAGCGGCCCCGGGACAGGTCACTATGGCTACACCTTC | CASGPGTGHYGYTF
TRBJ2-3 | - | TRBV7-8 | - | TGTGCCAGCAGCCTTTTTCCAGATACGCAGTATTTT | CASSLFPDTQYF
TRBJ2-7 | TRBD1 | TRBV6-6 | - | TGTGCCAGCAGCCTACAGGGGTGGTACGAGCAGTACTTC | CASSLQGWYEQYF
TRBJ2-2 | TRBD1 | TRBV28 | - | TGTGCCAGCAGCAGGAACAGGGGGCCCGGCACCGGGGAGCTGTTTTTT | CASSRNRGPGTGELFF
TRBJ2-3 | TRBD2 | TRBV9 | once | TGTGCCAGCAGCTTTCGGGGGGGAACAGATACGCAGTATTTT | CASSFRGGTDTQYF
TRBJ2-2 | TRBD2 | TRBV24-1 | - | TGTGCCACCAGTGATGTCGGGCTAGCGGGGAACACCGGGGAGCTGTTTTTT | CATSDVGLAGNTGELFF
TRBJ1-2 | TRBD1 | TRBV7-9 | - | TGTGCCAGCAGCCTAACAGGGGCAATCGGAGGCTACACCTTC | CASSLTGAIGGYTF
TRBJ2-2 | TRBD1 | TRBV7-8 | - | TGTGCCAGCAGCTTAAGGGACAGGGACACCGGGGAGCTGTTTTTT | CASSLRDRDTGELFF
TRBJ2-6 | - | TRBV7-2 | - | TGTGCCAGCAGCATGACAGCTGCTGGGGCCAACGTCCTGACTTTC | CASSMTAAGANVLTF
TRBJ1-6 | TRBD1 | TRBV7-9 | - | TGTGCCAGCAGCTCCACAGGGGGAGATTCACCCCTCCACTTT | CASSSTGGDSPLHF
TRBJ1-4 | TRBD1 | TRBV28 | - | TGTGCCACCATTTCGTCGGGGGTCCAGGGGGAGCCAACTAATGAAAAACTGTTTTTT | CATISSGVQGEPTNEKLFF
TRBJ1-5 | - | TRBV19 | - | TGTGCCAGTAGAGTACAGATTAATCAGCCCCAGCATTTT | CASRVQINQPQHF
TRBJ1-5 | - | TRBV7-8 | - | TGTGCCAGCAGCTTAGAGGGGTCCAGGACAGTTCATCAGCCCCAGCATTTT | CASSLEGSRTVHQPQHF
TRBJ1-2 | - | TRBV5-8 | - | TGTGCCAGCAGCTTGGTTGCGGAAGTCGGTGGCTACACCTTC | CASSLVAEVGGYTF
TRBJ2-7 | TRBD2 | TRBV9 | - | TGTGCCAGCAGCGTAGACAGCGGGGGACCCTACGAGCAGTACTTC | CASSVDSGGPYEQYF
TRBJ1-1 | - | TRBV7-3 | - | TGTGCCAGCAGCTTGGGGGGGTATAACACTGAAGCTTTCTTT | CASSLGGYNTEAFF
TRBJ2-4 | - | TRBV11-2 | - | TGTGCCAGCAGCTTAGAGGGGGGCGCGTCCAAAAACATTCAGTACTTC | CASSLEGGASKNIQYF
TRBJ1-4 | - | TRBV5-4 | - | TGTGCCAGCAGCAAGCGGGGGGGGACTAATGAAAAACTGTTTTTT | CASSKRGGTNEKLFF
TRBJ1-4 | TRBD1 | TRBV11-2 | - | TGTGCCAGCAGCCGGGACAGGGAGGGTGAAAAACTGTTTTTT | CASSRDREGEKLFF
TRBJ1-1 | TRBD1 | TRBV5-1 | once | TGCGCCAGCAGCGGGGGTGGGTTGACAGGGTCATCTTTCTTT | CASSGGGLTGSSFF
TRBJ2-1 | TRBD1 | TRBV29-1 | - | TGCAGCGTTCAGGGGACAGGGAGTAATGAGCAGTTCTTC | CSVQGTGSNEQFF
TRBJ2-7 | TRBD2 | TRBV3-1/TRBV3-2 | few | TGTGCCAGCAGCCAAGGTCGGGGGGTCGAGCAGTACTTC | CASSQGRGVEQYF
TRBJ1-1 | - | TRBV19 | once | TGTGCCAGTAGTATACAGGGACGGAAGAACACTGAAGCTTTCTTT | CASSIQGRKNTEAFF
TRBJ2-7 | TRBD1 | TRBV2 | - | TGTGCCGGGACGGGACAGGGTTACGAGCAGTACTTC | CAGTGQGYEQYF
TRBJ2-1 | - | TRBV19 | few | TGTGCCAGTAGACTCTCAGGGGGGACCTTTGGGGAGCAGTTCTTC | CASRLSGGTFGEQFF
TRBJ1-1 | - | TRBV29-1 | - | TGCAGCGTTGTGCGCTATAGTAGCACTGAAGCTTTCTTT | CSVVRYSSTEAFF
TRBJ2-7 | - | TRBV28 | - | TGTGCCAGCAGTTCGGCTAACGGCAACGAGCAGTACTTC | CASSSANGNEQYF
TRBJ2-3 | TRBD2 | TRBV18 | - | TGTGCCAGCTCACCACCGTTTCTAGCGGCGACCACAGATACGCAGTATTTT | CASSPPFLAATTDTQYF
TRBJ2-7 | TRBD2 | TRBV28 | - | TGTGCCAGCAGTTTATTTAGCGGGAGGTACTCCTACGAGCAGTACTTC | CASSLFSGRYSYEQYF
TRBJ1-2 | - | TRBV7-9 | few | TGTGCCAGCAGCTTAGGGGAGGGATTCTATGGCTACACCTTC | CASSLGEGFYGYTF
TRBJ1-4 | TRBD1 | TRBV18 | - | TGTGCCAGCTCACTACTGGGACAGGGGGCGACTAATGAAAAACTGTTTTTT | CASSLLGQGATNEKLFF
TRBJ1-5 | TRBD1 | TRBV19 | - | TGTGCCAGCCTGGGTCAGGGGGCGATACGGCAGCCCCAGCATTTT | CASLGQGAIRQPQHF
TRBJ1-3 | - | TRBV28 | few | TGTGCCAGCAGTTTAGTAGCAGACACTGGAAACACCATATATTTT | CASSLVADTGNTIYF